This TCR beta chain was captured by sequencing in a study of blood T cell repertoires in COVID-19. On the study more broadly: Donors in the United States, Italy and Spain gave samples during acute or convalescent COVID-19. From T cells, B-cell-depleted T cells, or PBMCs came the material, which was cDNA or gDNA.

Sequenced by immunoSEQ multiplex PCR; TCRdb stores in-frame clones only, minus some. The sample lists some 110,000 clones, roughly 84% seen once, with 3% to 4.5% in the top ten. Donors were grouped by their self-reported clinical history. Donors of Cohort 3 who recovered were those that had two negative PCRs, clearance, or symptom resolution. Germline V gene sequence: CDR1 SGDLS, CDR2 YYNGEE. CDR3 length: 15 residues. After removal of 0 bases from V and 2 bases from J, the junction contained 2 bases not matched to a gene. Comments on this clone: Other nucleotide sequences in the sample specify the same CDR3.

J is TRBJ2-1 and V is TRBV9; 7 nucleotides align to TRBD2. This clonotype originated in a woman younger than 45 who had recovered from COVID-19. Sequencing input: PBMCs or T cells enriched from blood (not recorded which). The CDR3: CASSVGAGAYNEQFF. CDR3 sequence (DNA): TGTGCCAGCAGCGTAGGGGCGGGGGCCTACAATGAGCAGTTCTTC.